The table lists the clone carrying this T cell receptor (beta chain) with many counts. Its antigen is unidentified. Trimming stripped 4 bases from V and 4 bases from J, with 4 bases between. CDR3 length equals 11 residues. Germline loops: CDR1 SGHRS, CDR2 YFSETQ. This sample stems from a study of response to subunit inactivated influenza vaccine. Notes on the study in general: The authors suggested that every seasonal influenza vaccination recruits few new T cells.

Each CDR3 protein is one row after TCRdb ran MiXCR on the RT-PCR reads. The sample gives some 850,000 distinct CDR3 sequences, 15% to 20% of which show up once; roughly a tenth is in the top ten. The clonotype originates from a man in his fifties or sixties who received an inactivated influenza vaccine. V usage is TRBV5-1 and J usage is TRBJ2-3; D remains ambiguous. Sequencing was performed on PBMCs from blood, taken more than 4 days after vaccination. The CDR3 DNA reads TGCGCCAGCAGCGCGGCAGATACGCAGTATTTT. Translating it yields CASSAADTQYF.